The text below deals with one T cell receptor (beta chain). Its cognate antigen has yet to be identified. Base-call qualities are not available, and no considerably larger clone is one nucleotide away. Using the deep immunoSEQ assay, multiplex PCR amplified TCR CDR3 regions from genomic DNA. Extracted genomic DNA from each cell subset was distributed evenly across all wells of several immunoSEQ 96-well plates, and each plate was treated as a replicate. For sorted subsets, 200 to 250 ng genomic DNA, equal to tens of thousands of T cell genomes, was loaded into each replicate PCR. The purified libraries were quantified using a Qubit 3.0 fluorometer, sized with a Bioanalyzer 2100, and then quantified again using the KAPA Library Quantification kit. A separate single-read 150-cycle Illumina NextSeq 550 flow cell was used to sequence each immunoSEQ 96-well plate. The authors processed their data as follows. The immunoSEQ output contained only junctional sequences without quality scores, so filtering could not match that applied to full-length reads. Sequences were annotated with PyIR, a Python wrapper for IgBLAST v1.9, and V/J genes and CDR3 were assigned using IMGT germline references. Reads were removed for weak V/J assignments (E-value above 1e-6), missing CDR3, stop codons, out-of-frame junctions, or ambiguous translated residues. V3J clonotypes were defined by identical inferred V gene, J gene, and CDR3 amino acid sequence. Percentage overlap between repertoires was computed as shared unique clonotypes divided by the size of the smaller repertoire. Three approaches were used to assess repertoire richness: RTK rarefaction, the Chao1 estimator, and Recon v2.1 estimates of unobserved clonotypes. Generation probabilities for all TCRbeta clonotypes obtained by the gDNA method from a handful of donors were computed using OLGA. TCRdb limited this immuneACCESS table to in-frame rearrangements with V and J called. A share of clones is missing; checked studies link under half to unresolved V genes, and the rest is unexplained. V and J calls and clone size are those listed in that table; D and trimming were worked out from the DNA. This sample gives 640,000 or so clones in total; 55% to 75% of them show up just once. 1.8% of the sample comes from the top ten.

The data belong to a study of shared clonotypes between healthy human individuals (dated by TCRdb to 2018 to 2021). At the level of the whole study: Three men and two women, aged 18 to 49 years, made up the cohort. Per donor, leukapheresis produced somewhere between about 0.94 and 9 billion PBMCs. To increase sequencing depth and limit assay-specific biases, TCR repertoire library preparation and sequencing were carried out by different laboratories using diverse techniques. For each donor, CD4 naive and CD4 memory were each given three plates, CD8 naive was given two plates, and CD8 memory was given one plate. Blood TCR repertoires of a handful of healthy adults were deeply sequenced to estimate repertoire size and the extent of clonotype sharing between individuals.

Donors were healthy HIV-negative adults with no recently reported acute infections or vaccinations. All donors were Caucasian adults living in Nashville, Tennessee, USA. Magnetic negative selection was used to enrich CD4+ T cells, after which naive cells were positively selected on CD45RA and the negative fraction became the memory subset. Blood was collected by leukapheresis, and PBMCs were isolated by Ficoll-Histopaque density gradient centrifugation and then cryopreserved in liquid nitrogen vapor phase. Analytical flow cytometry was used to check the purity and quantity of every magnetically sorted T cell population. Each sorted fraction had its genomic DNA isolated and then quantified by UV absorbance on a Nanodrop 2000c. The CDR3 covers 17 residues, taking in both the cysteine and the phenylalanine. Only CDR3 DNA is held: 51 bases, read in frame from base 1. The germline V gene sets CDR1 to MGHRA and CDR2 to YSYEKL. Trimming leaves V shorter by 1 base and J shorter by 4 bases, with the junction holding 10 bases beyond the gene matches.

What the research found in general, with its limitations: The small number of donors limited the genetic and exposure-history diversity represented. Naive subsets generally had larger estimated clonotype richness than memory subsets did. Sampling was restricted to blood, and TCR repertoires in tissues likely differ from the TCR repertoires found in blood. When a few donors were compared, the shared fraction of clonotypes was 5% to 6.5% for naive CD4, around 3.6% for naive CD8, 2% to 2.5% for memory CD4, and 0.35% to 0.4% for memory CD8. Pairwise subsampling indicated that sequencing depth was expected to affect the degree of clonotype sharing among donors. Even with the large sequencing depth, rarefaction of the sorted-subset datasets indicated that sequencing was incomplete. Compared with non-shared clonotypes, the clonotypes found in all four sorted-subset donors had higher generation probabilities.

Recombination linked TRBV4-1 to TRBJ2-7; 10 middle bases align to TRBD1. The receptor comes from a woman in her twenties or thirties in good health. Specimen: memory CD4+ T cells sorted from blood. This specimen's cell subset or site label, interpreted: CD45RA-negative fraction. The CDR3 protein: CASSQGHDRGRPYEQYF. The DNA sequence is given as TGCGCCAGCAGCCAAGGTCACGACAGGGGGCGACCGTACGAGCAGTACTTC.